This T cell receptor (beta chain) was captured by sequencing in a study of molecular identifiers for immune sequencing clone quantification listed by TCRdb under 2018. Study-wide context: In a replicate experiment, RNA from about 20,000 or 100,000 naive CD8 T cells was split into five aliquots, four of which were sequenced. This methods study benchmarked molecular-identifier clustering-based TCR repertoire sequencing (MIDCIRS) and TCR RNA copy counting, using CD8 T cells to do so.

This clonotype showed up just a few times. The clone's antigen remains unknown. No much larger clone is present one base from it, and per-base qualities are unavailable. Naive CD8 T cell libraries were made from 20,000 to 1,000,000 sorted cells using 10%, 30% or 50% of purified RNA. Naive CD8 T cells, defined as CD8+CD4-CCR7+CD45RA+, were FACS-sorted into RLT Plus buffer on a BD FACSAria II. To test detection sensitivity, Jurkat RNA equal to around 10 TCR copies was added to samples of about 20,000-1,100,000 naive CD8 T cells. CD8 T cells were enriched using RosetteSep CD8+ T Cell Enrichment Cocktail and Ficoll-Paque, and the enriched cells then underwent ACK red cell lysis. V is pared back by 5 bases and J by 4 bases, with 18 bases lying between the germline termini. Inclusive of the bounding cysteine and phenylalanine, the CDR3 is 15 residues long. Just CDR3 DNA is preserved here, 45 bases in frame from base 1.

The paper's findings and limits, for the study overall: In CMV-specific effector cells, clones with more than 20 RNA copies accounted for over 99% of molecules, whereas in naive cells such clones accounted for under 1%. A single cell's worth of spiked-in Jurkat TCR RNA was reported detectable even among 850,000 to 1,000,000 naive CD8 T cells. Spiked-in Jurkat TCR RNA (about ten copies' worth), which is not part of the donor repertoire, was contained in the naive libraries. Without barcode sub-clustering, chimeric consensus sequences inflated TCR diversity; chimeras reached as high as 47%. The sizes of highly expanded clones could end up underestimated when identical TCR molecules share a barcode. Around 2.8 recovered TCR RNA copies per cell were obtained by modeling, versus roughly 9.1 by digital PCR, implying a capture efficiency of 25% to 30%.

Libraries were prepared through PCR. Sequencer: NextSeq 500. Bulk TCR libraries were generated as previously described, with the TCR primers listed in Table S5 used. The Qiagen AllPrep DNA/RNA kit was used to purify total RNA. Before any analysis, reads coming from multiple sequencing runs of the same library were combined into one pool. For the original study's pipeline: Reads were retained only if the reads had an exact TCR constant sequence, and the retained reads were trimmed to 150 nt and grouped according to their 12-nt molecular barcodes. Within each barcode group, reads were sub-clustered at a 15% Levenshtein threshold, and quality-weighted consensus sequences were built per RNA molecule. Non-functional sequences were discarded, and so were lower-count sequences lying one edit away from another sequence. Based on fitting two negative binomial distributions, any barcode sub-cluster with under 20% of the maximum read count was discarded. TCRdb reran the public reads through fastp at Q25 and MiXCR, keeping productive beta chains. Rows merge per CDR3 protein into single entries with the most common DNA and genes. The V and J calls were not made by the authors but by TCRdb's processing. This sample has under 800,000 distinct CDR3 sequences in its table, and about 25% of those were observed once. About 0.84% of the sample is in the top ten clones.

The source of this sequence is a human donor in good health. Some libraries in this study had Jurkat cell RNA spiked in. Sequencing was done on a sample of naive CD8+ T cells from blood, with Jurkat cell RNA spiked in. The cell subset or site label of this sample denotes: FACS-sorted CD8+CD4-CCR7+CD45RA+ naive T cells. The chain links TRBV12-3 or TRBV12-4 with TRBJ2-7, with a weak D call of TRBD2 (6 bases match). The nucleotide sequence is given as TGTGCCAGCAGTCTAGAGGGTTTGGAGGGTTACGAGCAGTACTTC. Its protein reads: CASSLEGLEGYEQYF.